The 22 T cell receptor beta chains below come from one sample, sequenced in a study of beta chain features in type 1 diabetes. Of the isolated RNA, all was reverse transcribed, and so the sequenced material was expressed TCRB transcripts. Libraries were prepared by immunoSEQ multiplex PCR; TCRdb keeps only in-frame clonotypes and omits some of them. Seen here are 860,000 or so clones, roughly 17% observed once, and the top ten hold 0.02% to 0.025%. Sequencing was performed on naive CD4+ T cells from blood. The receptors here all came from a woman younger than 30 in good health.

The J gene is TRBJ2-1, the V gene TRBV7-8; D tentatively reads TRBD1 or TRBD2 (5 bases each). Germline V gene lookup returns CDR1 SGHVS and CDR2 FQNEAQ. Trimming removed 5 bases from V and 2 bases from J, with 13 bases in between. The CDR3 is made up of 15 amino acids. CDR3 sequence (DNA): TGTGCCAGCAGCCCCACACTAGGGGCCTACAATGAGCAGTTCTTC. This translates into CASSPTLGAYNEQFF.

V is TRBV27 and J is TRBJ2-6; the match to TRBD1 covers 7 bases. From germline, CDR1 is MNHEY and CDR2 SMNVEV (reference sequence). The CDR3 consists of 16 residues. V shed 5 bases, J shed 2 bases, and the junction held 6 bases outside the gene matches. The CDR3 here is CASSKDRFPGANVLTF. DNA for the CDR3: TGTGCCAGCAGTAAGGACAGGTTCCCTGGGGCCAACGTCCTGACTTTC. The whole variable domain, remainder taken from reference TRBV27 and TRBJ2-6, is EAQVTQNPRYLITVTGKKLTVTCSQNMNHEYMSWYRQDPGLGLRQIYYSMNVEVTDKGDVPEGYKVSRKEKRNFPLILESPSPNQTSLYFCASSKDRFPGANVLTFGAGSRLTVL.

The CDR3 coding sequence is TGTGCCATCAGCCCGGGACCCCTCTCGATGAATGAGCAGTTCTTC. This gives the protein CAISPGPLSMNEQFF. The chain recombines TRBV10-3 with TRBJ2-1; D is tentatively TRBD1 or TRBD2 (5 bases each). The V gene's germline CDR1 is ENHRY and CDR2 SYGVKD. V lost 6 bases and J lost 7, with 19 bases in between. CDR3 length: 15 residues.

This clone was seen at least ten times. The chain recombines TRBV10-3 with TRBJ2-1; D is unclear. The CDR3 is 14 amino acids. The germline V gene has CDR1 ENHRY and CDR2 SYGVKD. Trimming pared 3 bases from V and 6 bases from J, leaving 12 bases between. The CDR3 sequence is CAISDEWESNEQFF. The DNA for the CDR3 is TGTGCCATCAGTGACGAGTGGGAAAGCAATGAGCAGTTCTTC.

This clone has only a few counts. The genes are TRBV5-6 and TRBJ2-5; D remains unclear. This CDR3 comprises 13 residues. Germline CDR1 is SGHDT and CDR2 is YYEEEE. The ends were cut back, 3 bases at V and 0 bases at J, with 6 bases in the middle. As DNA, the CDR3 is TGTGCCAGCAGCTGGCAGGACCAAGAGACCCAGTACTTC. As protein: CASSWQDQETQYF.

This chain's CDR3 is CASSVAQAGGRVNEQFF. For the CDR3, the DNA is TGTGCCAGCAGCGTAGCCCAGGCGGGAGGGAGAGTGAATGAGCAGTTCTTC. V and J are TRBV9 and TRBJ2-1; 9 bases match TRBD2. This CDR3 comprises 17 residues. V gave up 0 bases and J gave up 7 bases; unmatched junction bases: 11. CDR1 SGDLS and CDR2 YYNGEE come from the germline V gene.

The chain couples TRBV4-3 to TRBJ2-5, with 9 bases aligning to TRBD2. The CDR3 extends over 16 amino acids. Trimming removed 0 bases from V and 6 bases from J; junction bases left unmatched: 8. CDR1 and CDR2 from the germline V gene are LGHNA and YSLEER. As DNA, the CDR3 is TGCGCCAGCAGCCAAGAGGCTTTGCTAGCGGGAAAGACCCAGTACTTC. Its translation is CASSQEALLAGKTQYF.

This clone was detected a few times. The chain carries TRBV2 and TRBJ1-2; D perhaps matches TRBD1 (6 bases). Germline CDR1 and CDR2: SNHLY and FYNNEI. The CDR3 is made up of 15 amino acids. Trimming cost V 4 bases and J 3 bases, with 15 bases left between them. CDR3 in DNA: TGTGCCAGCAGTGTTTCGGGGGGGCGCGACTATGGCTACACCTTC. The encoded protein is CASSVSGGRDYGYTF.

This clone has only a few counts. V usage is TRBV28 and J usage is TRBJ2-3; 7 bases are a match to TRBD2. V trimming: 6 bases; J trimming: 1 base; junction bases outside the gene matches: 7. Germline CDR1 and CDR2: MDHEN and SYDVKM. The CDR3 totals 15 residues. CDR3 protein: CASRPAGSGTDTQYF. The CDR3 DNA sequence: TGTGCCAGCAGGCCAGCGGGATCAGGCACAGATACGCAGTATTTT.

This clone was counted between two and nine times. V usage is TRBV28 and J usage is TRBJ2-1, with D perhaps TRBD2 (5 bases). This CDR3 contains 15 residues. V gave up 4 bases and J gave up 7 bases, with 17 bases separating them. CDR1 MDHEN and CDR2 SYDVKM come from the germline V gene. CDR3 nucleotides: TGTGCCAGCAGTTCCCCGGCGGCGGGTCTTAATGAGCAGTTCTTC. The encoded protein is CASSSPAAGLNEQFF.

The genes are TRBV11-2 and TRBJ1-5; the D is unclear. Germline CDR1 and CDR2: SGHAT and FQNNGV. V shed 3 bases and J shed 7 bases, with 10 bases lying between them. The CDR3 loop spans 13 amino acids. CDR3 nucleotide sequence: TGTGCCAGCAGCTTTTCCCATGGACAGCCCCAGCATTTT. This gives the protein CASSFSHGQPQHF.

Details on this clone: The sample contains more than one DNA sequence encoding this CDR3. V usage is TRBV5-1 and J usage is TRBJ2-5; tentatively, D is TRBD1 (6 bases). Germline loops: CDR1 SGHRS, CDR2 YFSETQ. V lost 4 bases to trimming and J lost 2 bases, with 12 bases between them. The CDR3 covers 14 residues. The CDR3 nucleotides are TGCGCCAGCAGCCCCGGGACAACTCAAGAGACCCAGTACTTC. Translating it yields CASSPGTTQETQYF.

V is TRBV19 and J is TRBJ1-2; TRBD1 agrees at 7 bases. Germline values: CDR1 LNHDA, CDR2 SQIVND (reference sequence). The CDR3 totals 13 residues. V gave up 6 bases and J gave up 4 bases; unmatched junction bases: 5. The CDR3 reads CASRARGSYGYTF. The CDR3 DNA follows: TGTGCCAGTAGGGCCAGGGGGAGCTATGGCTACACCTTC.

The chain couples TRBV6-5 to TRBJ2-7; 9 bases are a match to TRBD1. The CDR3 is made up of 14 amino acids. V was pared by 6 bases and J by 2 bases, with 5 bases of the junction left unmatched. CDR1 is MNHEY and CDR2 is SVGAGI in the germline V gene. CDR3 bases: TGTGCCAGCAGGAGACAGGGGGTACCCTACGAGCAGTACTTC. It specifies CASRRQGVPYEQYF.

This clone was found a few times. This chain connects TRBV7-2 to TRBJ2-7; 12 bases fit TRBD2. Germline loops: CDR1 SGHTA, CDR2 FQGNSA. Trimming cost V 3 bases and J 3 bases; bases outside gene matches: 9. CDR3 size: 17 residues. The CDR3: CASSLFLAGGRFYEQYF. The CDR3 DNA follows: TGTGCCAGCAGCTTGTTCCTAGCGGGAGGGAGATTCTACGAGCAGTACTTC.

This clone has a handful of counts. V is TRBV2 and J is TRBJ1-3; perhaps TRBD1 as D (5 bases). Germline V gene data show CDR1 as SNHLY and CDR2 as FYNNEI. V lost 4 bases and J 0 bases, leaving 10 bases between the germline ends. The CDR3 loop spans 15 amino acids. This CDR3 reads CASSADRLSGNTIYF. Written as DNA, the CDR3 is TGTGCCAGCAGTGCCGACAGACTCTCTGGAAACACCATATATTTT.

The chain joins TRBV5-4 to TRBJ2-5, with 10 bases identical to TRBD2. The germline CDR1 and CDR2 sequences are SGHNT and YYREEE (reference sequence). CDR3 size: 16 residues. J was trimmed by 3 bases and V by 4 bases; bases with no gene match: 9. CDR3 DNA: TGTGCCAGCAGCCCCCAAGCGGGAGGGCCGGAAGAGACCCAGTACTTC. This translates into CASSPQAGGPEETQYF.

The chain has TRBV7-2 and TRBJ2-1; TRBD2 aligns across 9 bases. The trim removed 5 bases at V and 9 bases at J, leaving 8 bases unmatched. The CDR3 consists of 14 residues. Germline loops: CDR1 SGHTA, CDR2 FQGNSA. CDR3 nucleotide sequence: TGTGCCAGCAGCCCCCTCGCGGGAGGGGGTGAGCAGTTCTTC. Its protein product is CASSPLAGGGEQFF.

V and J are TRBV18 and TRBJ1-1; 8 bases map to TRBD1. The CDR3 has 14 residues. CDR1 and CDR2 from the germline V gene are KGHSH and LQKENI. Trimming removed 4 bases from V and 4 bases from J; junction bases left unmatched: 5. Here the CDR3 DNA reads TGTGCCAGCTCACTGGACAGGGAAGGCACTGAAGCTTTCTTT. The encoded protein is CASSLDREGTEAFF. The variable domain in full, completed from reference TRBV18 and TRBJ1-1, reads NAGVMQNPRHLVRRRGQEARLRCSPMKGHSHVYWYRQLPEEGLKFMVYLQKENIIDESGMPKERFSAEFPKEGPSILRIQQVVRGDSAAYFCASSLDREGTEAFFGQGTRLTVV.

The rearrangement links TRBV4-3 to TRBJ2-6, with no clear D. This CDR3 contains 19 residues. Per the germline V gene, CDR1 is LGHNA and CDR2 is YSLEER. V was pared by 0 bases and J by 0 bases, with 15 bases between. CDR3 sequence (DNA): TGCGCCAGCAGCCAAGATTCCCCTCTGGGTCTCTCTGGGGCCAACGTCCTGACTTTC. It translates to CASSQDSPLGLSGANVLTF.

V usage is TRBV4-2 and J usage is TRBJ2-4; the D gene could be TRBD1 or TRBD2 (6 bases each). The CDR3 loop spans 17 amino acids. Germline V gene data show CDR1 as LGHNA and CDR2 as YNFKEQ. Trimming left V 3 bases short and J 7 bases short, with 22 bases between. CDR3 sequence (DNA): TGTGCCAGCAGCCAGACCCAAGGAAAGGCGGGACATAACATTCAGTACTTC. Translation gives CASSQTQGKAGHNIQYF.

This clone was picked up a small number of times. The rearrangement uses TRBV7-3 and TRBJ2-2; no clear D. Germline-derived CDR1 and CDR2 are SGHTA and FQGTGA. Deletions cut 3 bases from V and 5 bases from J, with 10 bases between. The CDR3 is 14 residues long. The CDR3 protein is CASSFSGLTGELFF. Here the CDR3 DNA reads TGTGCCAGCAGCTTCTCCGGGCTAACCGGGGAGCTGTTTTTT.